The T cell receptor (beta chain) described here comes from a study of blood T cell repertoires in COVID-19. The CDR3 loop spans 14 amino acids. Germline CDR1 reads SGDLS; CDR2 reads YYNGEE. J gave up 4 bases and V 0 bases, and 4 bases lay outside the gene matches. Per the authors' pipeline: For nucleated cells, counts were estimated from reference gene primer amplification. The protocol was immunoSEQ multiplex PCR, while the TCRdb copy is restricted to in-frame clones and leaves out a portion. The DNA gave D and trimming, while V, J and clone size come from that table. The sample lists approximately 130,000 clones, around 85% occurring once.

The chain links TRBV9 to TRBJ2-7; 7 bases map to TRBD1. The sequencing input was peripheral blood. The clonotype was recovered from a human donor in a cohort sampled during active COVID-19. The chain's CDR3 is CASSVGDRLYEQYF. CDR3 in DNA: TGTGCCAGCAGCGTAGGGGACAGATTATACGAGCAGTACTTC.